This is a list of T cell receptor beta chains from one sample in a study of Ad26.COV2.S vaccination and SARS-CoV-2 variants. Clones were read by immunoSEQ multiplex PCR, and TCRdb kept only the in-frame ones, dropping some. The sample lists 300,000 to 450,000 clones, about 85% occurring once. The source was peripheral blood, collected in a trial of Ad26.COV2.S vaccine versus placebo. These receptor sequences come from a person between 18 and 60 years old who received the Ad26.COV2.S COVID-19 vaccine or a placebo. Both conserved end residues are part of each CDR3. Each record gives: J gene, D gene, clone size, V gene, CDR3 DNA, CDR3 protein. D genes are given only for firm matches. A row's size may be missing; if present it is once, few, many or a size class.

J: TRBJ1-2
D: TRBD1
size: .
V: TRBV7-9
DNA: TGTGCCAGCAGGCACGGAGGGACAGGGCTCTATGGCTACACCTTC
CDR3: CASRHGGTGLYGYTF

J: TRBJ2-7
D: TRBD2
size: .
V: TRBV18
DNA: TGTGCCAGCTCACCAGGGTTAGCGGGAGGCTCCTACGAGCAGTACTTC
CDR3: CASSPGLAGGSYEQYF

J: TRBJ2-1
D: .
size: .
V: TRBV9
DNA: TGTGCCAGCAGCTCCGTGGGGGGGCCTAACAATGAGCAGTTCTTC
CDR3: CASSSVGGPNNEQFF

J: TRBJ2-2
D: TRBD2
size: .
V: TRBV28
DNA: TGTGCCAGCAGTCCTTCACTAGCGGGAGGGCACGGGGAGCTGTTTTTT
CDR3: CASSPSLAGGHGELFF

J: TRBJ2-1
D: TRBD1
size: .
V: TRBV5-1
DNA: TGCGCCAGCAGCAGAACAGGGGACGCCTCCTACAATGAGCAGTTCTTC
CDR3: CASSRTGDASYNEQFF

J: TRBJ2-7
D: TRBD1
size: .
V: TRBV28
DNA: TGTGCCAGCGGTCCGGGACAGTCCTACGAGCAGTACTTC
CDR3: CASGPGQSYEQYF

J: TRBJ2-5
D: TRBD2
size: once
V: TRBV9
DNA: TGTGCCAGCAGCATCGGGAGGGAGGGTCAGGAGACCCAGTACTTC
CDR3: CASSIGREGQETQYF

J: TRBJ2-5
D: .
size: .
V: TRBV5-6
DNA: TGTGCCAGCAGCCCCTCCGGGAGAGAAGAGACCCAGTACTTC
CDR3: CASSPSGREETQYF

J: TRBJ2-3
D: .
size: .
V: TRBV6-2/TRBV6-3
DNA: TGTGCCAGCAGTTCACGAGGCCTCTTACAGGGAAGCACAGATACGCAGTATTTT
CDR3: CASSSRGLLQGSTDTQYF

J: TRBJ2-1
D: TRBD2
size: .
V: TRBV9
DNA: TGTGCCAGCAGCGCGAGCGGGATCTGGGTCAATGAGCAGTTCTTC
CDR3: CASSASGIWVNEQFF

J: TRBJ2-1
D: TRBD2
size: .
V: TRBV5-1
DNA: TGCGCCAGCAGCTTGGGGACGGGCGGGAGATCCTACAATGAGCAGTTCTTC
CDR3: CASSLGTGGRSYNEQFF

J: TRBJ2-5
D: TRBD2
size: .
V: TRBV7-7
DNA: TGTGCCAGCAGCTTATATTTAAGCGGGGATCAAGAGACCCAGTACTTC
CDR3: CASSLYLSGDQETQYF

J: TRBJ2-1
D: TRBD1
size: .
V: TRBV7-2
DNA: TGTGCCAGCAGCTTTCCAGGGGGTGGGGGTCTGGGTGAGCAGTTCTTC
CDR3: CASSFPGGGGLGEQFF

J: TRBJ2-6
D: .
size: .
V: TRBV27
DNA: TGTGCCAGCAGTTTTTCAGACAGAGTTCACTCTGGGGCCAACGTCCTGACTTTC
CDR3: CASSFSDRVHSGANVLTF

J: TRBJ2-3
D: .
size: .
V: TRBV4-3
DNA: TGCGCCAGCAGCCAAGATTTACAGGGCAGCTTTAGCACAGATACGCAGTATTTT
CDR3: CASSQDLQGSFSTDTQYF

J: TRBJ1-4
D: TRBD1
size: .
V: TRBV18
DNA: TGTGCCAGCTCACCATGGCAGGGGGCTAATGAAAAACTGTTTTTT
CDR3: CASSPWQGANEKLFF

J: TRBJ2-2
D: .
size: .
V: TRBV2
DNA: TGTGCCAGCAGGAATACGGCCCGACCGAACACCGGGGAGCTGTTTTTT
CDR3: CASRNTARPNTGELFF

J: TRBJ2-5
D: TRBD1
size: .
V: TRBV25-1
DNA: TGTGCCAGCAGTGGCTGGGAAGGGGGCGCGGAGACCCAGTACTTC
CDR3: CASSGWEGGAETQYF

J: TRBJ2-7
D: .
size: .
V: TRBV20-1
DNA: TGCAGTGCTAGTTGGTCGGCGTTTTCTTCCTACGAGCAGTACTTC
CDR3: CSASWSAFSSYEQYF

J: TRBJ2-5
D: TRBD2
size: .
V: TRBV28
DNA: TGTGCCAGCAGTTTTGGGCACCCGGGACTAGCGGGAGGGTTACAAGAGACCCAGTACTTC
CDR3: CASSFGHPGLAGGLQETQYF

J: TRBJ2-7
D: TRBD2
size: .
V: TRBV18
DNA: TGTGCCAGCTCACCTTCACTAGCGGACTACGAGCAGTACTTC
CDR3: CASSPSLADYEQYF

J: TRBJ2-1
D: .
size: .
V: TRBV27
DNA: TGTGCCAGCAACTTCCCGGGAGTCAATGAGCAGTTCTTC
CDR3: CASNFPGVNEQFF

J: TRBJ1-5
D: TRBD1
size: .
V: TRBV19
DNA: TGTGCCAGTAGTCCCCAGACAGGGGAGGGTCAGCCCCAGCATTTT
CDR3: CASSPQTGEGQPQHF

J: TRBJ1-5
D: TRBD1
size: .
V: TRBV27
DNA: TGTGCCAGCCTCAGGCCGCCGGGACAGCCGAACAATCAGCCCCAGCATTTT
CDR3: CASLRPPGQPNNQPQHF

J: TRBJ1-4
D: .
size: .
V: TRBV5-1
DNA: TGCGCCAGCAGACGGGGGAGTAATGAAAAACTGTTTTTT
CDR3: CASRRGSNEKLFF

J: TRBJ2-7
D: .
size: .
V: TRBV27
DNA: TGTGCCAGCAGTTTGGTGCAGGGTCCCATCGAGCAGTACTTC
CDR3: CASSLVQGPIEQYF

J: TRBJ2-2
D: TRBD2
size: once
V: TRBV11-2
DNA: TGTGCCAGCAGCTCGCAGAGACTAGCGGGGTTGAACACCGGGGAGCTGTTTTTT
CDR3: CASSSQRLAGLNTGELFF

J: TRBJ2-2
D: .
size: .
V: TRBV7-2
DNA: TGTGCCAGCAGCTTAATGGCGAGGGGGAACACCGGGGAGCTGTTTTTT
CDR3: CASSLMARGNTGELFF